The rows below give T cell receptor beta chains drawn from one sample of a study of T cells in Graves' hyperthyroidism and ophthalmopathy. TCRdb passed the multiplex PCR reads through MiXCR, listing each CDR3 protein once. The sample has under 800,000 distinct CDR3 sequences, around 15% seen once. The sequenced material came from blood. Every receptor here comes from a woman aged 18-29 years with Graves' hyperthyroidism. Both conserved end residues are part of each CDR3. D genes are given only for firm matches. Rows may omit the clone size; those that give it use once, few, many or a size class.

size	V	D	J	CDR3	DNA
few	TRBV9	.	TRBJ2-1	CASSVGGWGQVYNEQFF	TGTGCCAGCAGCGTAGGTGGATGGGGACAAGTCTACAATGAGCAGTTCTTC
.	TRBV7-9	TRBD1	TRBJ2-5	CASSQGQRSGETQYF	TGTGCCAGCAGCCAGGGACAGAGGTCTGGAGAGACCCAGTACTTC
.	TRBV6-6	.	TRBJ2-3	CASSYSRAGSTDTQYF	TGTGCCAGCAGTTACTCGAGGGCAGGTAGCACAGATACGCAGTATTTT
few	TRBV5-4	TRBD2	TRBJ2-1	CASSLASGGPGDNEQFF	TGTGCCAGCAGCTTGGCGTCGGGAGGGCCGGGGGACAATGAGCAGTTCTTC
.	TRBV28	.	TRBJ2-3	CASSPATVGGTDTQYF	TGTGCCAGCAGTCCTGCCACAGTGGGCGGCACAGATACGCAGTATTTT
.	TRBV28	.	TRBJ2-3	CASISVTDTQYF	TGTGCCAGCATATCCGTCACAGATACGCAGTATTTT
many	TRBV7-2	.	TRBJ2-3	CASSRAGWGNTDTQYF	TGTGCCAGCAGCCGAGCGGGTTGGGGAAACACAGATACGCAGTATTTT
many	TRBV6-1	.	TRBJ2-5	CASRGLSGETQYF	TGTGCCAGCAGGGGACTCAGCGGGGAGACCCAGTACTTC
many	TRBV6-1	TRBD1	TRBJ1-1	CASTDRGRDTEAFF	TGTGCCAGCACTGACAGGGGACGTGACACTGAAGCTTTCTTT
many	TRBV12-3/TRBV12-4	.	TRBJ1-3	CASSRAGNTIYF	TGTGCCAGCAGCAGGGCTGGAAACACCATATATTTT
.	TRBV29-1	TRBD2	TRBJ2-2	CSVEVASGQNVYTGELFF	TGCAGCGTTGAAGTGGCTAGCGGACAAAACGTTTACACCGGGGAGCTGTTTTTT
many	TRBV3-1	.	TRBJ2-1	CASSQMVLGGVRDEQFF	TGTGCCAGCAGCCAAATGGTCCTGGGGGGAGTACGGGATGAGCAGTTCTTC
few	TRBV5-6	.	TRBJ2-5	CASSLIGYVGFKGETQYF	TGTGCCAGCAGCTTAATCGGCTATGTGGGGTTCAAAGGAGAGACCCAGTACTTC
many	TRBV13	.	TRBJ2-5	CASSIALKGRHPYF	TGTGCCAGCAGCATCGCCCTTAAGGGGAGGCACCCGTACTTC
few	TRBV29-1	.	TRBJ1-2	CSVDPRAGGYGYTF	TGCAGCGTTGACCCCAGAGCGGGGGGCTATGGCTACACCTTC
.	TRBV7-8	.	TRBJ1-1	CASKVSRYGTEAFF	TGTGCCAGCAAAGTTTCGAGGTACGGCACTGAAGCTTTCTTT